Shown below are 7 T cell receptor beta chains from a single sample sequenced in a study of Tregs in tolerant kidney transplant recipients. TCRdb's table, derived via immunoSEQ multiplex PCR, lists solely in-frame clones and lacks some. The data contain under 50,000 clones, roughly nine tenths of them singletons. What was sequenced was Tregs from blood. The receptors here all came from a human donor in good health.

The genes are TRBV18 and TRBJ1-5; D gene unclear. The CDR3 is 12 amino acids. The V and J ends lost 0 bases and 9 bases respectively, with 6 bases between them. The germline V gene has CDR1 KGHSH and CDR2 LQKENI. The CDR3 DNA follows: TGTGCCAGCTCACCACCATCGGGGCCCCAGCATTTT. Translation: CASSPPSGPQHF.

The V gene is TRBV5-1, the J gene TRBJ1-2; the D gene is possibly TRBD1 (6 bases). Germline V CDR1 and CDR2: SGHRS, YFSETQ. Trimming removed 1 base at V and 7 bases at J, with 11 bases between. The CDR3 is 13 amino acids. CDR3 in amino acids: CASSLRGGGGYTF. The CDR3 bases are TGCGCCAGCAGCTTGAGGGGGGGCGGTGGCTACACCTTC.

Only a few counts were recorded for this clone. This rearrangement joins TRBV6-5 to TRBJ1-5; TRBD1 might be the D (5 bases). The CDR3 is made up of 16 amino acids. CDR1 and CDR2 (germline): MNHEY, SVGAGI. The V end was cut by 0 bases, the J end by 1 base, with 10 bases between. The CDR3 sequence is CASSYSWDGSNQPQHF. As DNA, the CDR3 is TGTGCCAGCAGTTACTCTTGGGACGGGAGCAATCAGCCCCAGCATTTT.

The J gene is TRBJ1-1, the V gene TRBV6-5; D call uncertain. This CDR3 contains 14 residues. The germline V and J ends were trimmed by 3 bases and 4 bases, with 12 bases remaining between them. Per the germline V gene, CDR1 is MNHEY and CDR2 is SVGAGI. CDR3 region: CASSYGWVSTEAFF. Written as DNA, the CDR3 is TGTGCCAGCAGTTATGGGTGGGTGAGCACTGAAGCTTTCTTT.

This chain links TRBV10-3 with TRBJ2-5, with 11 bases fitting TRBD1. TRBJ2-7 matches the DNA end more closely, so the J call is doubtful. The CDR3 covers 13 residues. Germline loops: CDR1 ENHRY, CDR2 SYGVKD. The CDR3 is CAVGQGAAYEQYF. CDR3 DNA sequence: TGTGCCGTAGGACAGGGGGCGGCGTACGAGCAGTACTTC.

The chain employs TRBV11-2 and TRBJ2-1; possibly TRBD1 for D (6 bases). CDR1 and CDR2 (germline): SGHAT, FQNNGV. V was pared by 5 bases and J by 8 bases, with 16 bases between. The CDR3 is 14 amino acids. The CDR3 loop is CASSPTTGWDEQFF. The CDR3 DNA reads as TGTGCCAGCAGCCCGACGACAGGATGGGATGAGCAGTTCTTC.

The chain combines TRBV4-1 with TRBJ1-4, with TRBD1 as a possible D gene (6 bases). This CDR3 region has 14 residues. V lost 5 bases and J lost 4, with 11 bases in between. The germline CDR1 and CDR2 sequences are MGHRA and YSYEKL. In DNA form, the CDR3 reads TGCGCCAGCAGCGGGACACCCAATAATGAAAAACTGTTTTTT. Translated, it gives CASSGTPNNEKLFF.